These T cell receptor beta chains were read from a single sample in a study of blood T cell repertoires in COVID-19. Repertoires were generated with immunoSEQ multiplex PCR, while TCRdb's copy carries only in-frame clones and drops some. The sample holds about 70,000 clones; roughly 85% are singletons and the top ten take around 10%. The sample was peripheral blood. The origin of the receptors is a woman over 75 with acute or convalescent COVID-19. CDR3s include the opening cysteine and the closing phenylalanine or tryptophan. Clone size is given for some rows only: seen once, a few or many times, or a class if the clone is expanded.

CDR3aa: CASSQGRQRGEETQYF
j_gene: TRBJ2-5
v_gene: TRBV3-1/TRBV3-2
abundance: -

CDR3aa: CASSPQLAGQTGDNEQFF
j_gene: TRBJ2-1
v_gene: TRBV18
abundance: -

CDR3aa: CASSTTGTGRSRYEQYF
j_gene: TRBJ2-7
v_gene: TRBV19
abundance: -

CDR3aa: CASSTPYRGGNTGELFF
j_gene: TRBJ2-2
v_gene: TRBV19
abundance: few

CDR3aa: CSVRQGGTDTQYF
j_gene: TRBJ2-3
v_gene: TRBV29-1
abundance: -

CDR3aa: CATSRQGQVNTEAFF
j_gene: TRBJ1-1
v_gene: TRBV15
abundance: -

CDR3aa: CASSSTTQGGGETQYF
j_gene: TRBJ2-5
v_gene: TRBV19
abundance: -

CDR3aa: CASRTGGSYNEQFF
j_gene: TRBJ2-1
v_gene: TRBV25-1
abundance: -

CDR3aa: CASRSPSSYEQYF
j_gene: TRBJ2-7
v_gene: TRBV7-3
abundance: -

CDR3aa: CSVHLSPYEQYF
j_gene: TRBJ2-7
v_gene: TRBV29-1
abundance: -

CDR3aa: CASSAPTGSYNEQFF
j_gene: TRBJ2-1
v_gene: TRBV19
abundance: -

CDR3aa: CASSPGVGNQPQHF
j_gene: TRBJ1-5
v_gene: TRBV5-1
abundance: -

CDR3aa: CASSLTSGGPRETQYF
j_gene: TRBJ2-5
v_gene: TRBV7-8
abundance: -

CDR3aa: CASSQDPGVGRPQHF
j_gene: TRBJ1-5
v_gene: TRBV4-1
abundance: few

CDR3aa: CASRQQETQYF
j_gene: TRBJ2-5
v_gene: TRBV2
abundance: few

CDR3aa: CASRRPGSDYGYTF
j_gene: TRBJ1-2
v_gene: TRBV11-2
abundance: once

CDR3aa: CASSLDVRDSPLHF
j_gene: TRBJ1-6
v_gene: TRBV5-1
abundance: -

CDR3aa: CASSQDSTYRVLGGYTF
j_gene: TRBJ1-2
v_gene: TRBV3-1/TRBV3-2
abundance: -

CDR3aa: CASRKEDRANYEQYF
j_gene: TRBJ2-7
v_gene: TRBV6-5
abundance: few

CDR3aa: CASSPVDTQYF
j_gene: TRBJ2-3
v_gene: TRBV10-1
abundance: -

CDR3aa: CASSQNLGDGRVDQPQHF
j_gene: TRBJ1-5
v_gene: TRBV3-1/TRBV3-2
abundance: -

CDR3aa: CASSQDGGDSYYNEQFF
j_gene: TRBJ2-1
v_gene: TRBV4-1
abundance: once

CDR3aa: CASSYGLAGFYEQYF
j_gene: TRBJ2-7
v_gene: TRBV6-2/TRBV6-3
abundance: -

CDR3aa: CASSPGGGVTEAFF
j_gene: TRBJ1-1
v_gene: TRBV19
abundance: -

CDR3aa: CASSEDRLATEAFF
j_gene: TRBJ1-1
v_gene: TRBV2
abundance: few

CDR3aa: CASSLAVIQGTGYGYTF
j_gene: TRBJ1-2
v_gene: TRBV5-8
abundance: few